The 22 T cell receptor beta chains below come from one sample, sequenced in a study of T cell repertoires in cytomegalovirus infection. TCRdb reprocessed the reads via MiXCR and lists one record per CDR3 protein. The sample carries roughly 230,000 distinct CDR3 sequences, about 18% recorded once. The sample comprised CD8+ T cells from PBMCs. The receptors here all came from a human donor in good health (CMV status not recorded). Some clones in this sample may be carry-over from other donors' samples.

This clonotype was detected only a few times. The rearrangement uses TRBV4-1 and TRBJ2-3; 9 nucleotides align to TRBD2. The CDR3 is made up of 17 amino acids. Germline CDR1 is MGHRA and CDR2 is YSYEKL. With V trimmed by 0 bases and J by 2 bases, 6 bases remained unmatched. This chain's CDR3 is CASSQDSQRGDTDTQYF. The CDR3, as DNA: TGCGCCAGCAGCCAAGACAGTCAGCGGGGGGACACAGATACGCAGTATTTT.

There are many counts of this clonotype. CDR3 sequence reads: CASSLTRGTPSNTGELFF. CDR3 bases: TGTGCCAGCAGCCTCACACGGGGGACCCCCAGCAACACCGGGGAGCTGTTTTTT. The J gene is TRBJ2-2, the V gene TRBV7-2; D is possibly TRBD2 (6 bases). The V end was cut by 5 bases, the J end by 2 bases, with 21 bases between. This CDR3 comprises 18 residues. The germline gives CDR1 SGHTA, CDR2 FQGNSA.

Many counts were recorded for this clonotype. The CDR3 sequence: CASSLFRQDNTGELFF. The CDR3 nucleotides are TGTGCCAGCAGCTTGTTTCGACAGGACAACACCGGGGAGCTGTTTTTT. The V gene is TRBV11-2, the J gene TRBJ2-2, with D tentatively TRBD1 (6 bases). Germline V gene sequence: CDR1 SGHAT, CDR2 FQNNGV. V gave up 3 bases and J gave up 2 bases, with 13 bases separating them. The CDR3 runs to 16 residues. The full variable domain, rest sourced from reference TRBV11-2 and TRBJ2-2, is EAGVAQSPRYKIIEKRQSVAFWCNPISGHATLYWYQQILGQGPKLLIQFQNNGVVDDSQLPKDRFSAERLKGVDSTLKIQPAKLEDSAVYLCASSLFRQDNTGELFFGEGSRLTVL.

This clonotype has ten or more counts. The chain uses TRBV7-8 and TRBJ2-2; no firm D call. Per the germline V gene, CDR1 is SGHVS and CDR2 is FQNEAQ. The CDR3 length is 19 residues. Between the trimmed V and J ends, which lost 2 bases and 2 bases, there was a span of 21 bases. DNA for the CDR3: TGTGCCAGCAGCTTATCCCCCGCAACGCGGCCAATTAACACCGGGGAGCTGTTTTTT. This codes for CASSLSPATRPINTGELFF.

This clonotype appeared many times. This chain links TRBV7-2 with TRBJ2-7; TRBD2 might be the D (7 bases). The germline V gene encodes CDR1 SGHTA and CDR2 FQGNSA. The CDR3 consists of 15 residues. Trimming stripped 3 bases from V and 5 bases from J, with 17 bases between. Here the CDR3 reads CASSFNRGAFDEQYF. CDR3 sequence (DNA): TGTGCCAGCAGCTTCAATCGGGGGGCATTCGACGAGCAGTACTTC.

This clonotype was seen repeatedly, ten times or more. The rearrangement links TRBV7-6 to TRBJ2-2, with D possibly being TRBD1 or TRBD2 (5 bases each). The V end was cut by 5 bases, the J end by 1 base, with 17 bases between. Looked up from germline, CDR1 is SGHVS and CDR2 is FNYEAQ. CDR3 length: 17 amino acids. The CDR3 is CASSDGTFSVNTGELFF. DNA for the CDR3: TGTGCCAGCAGCGACGGGACCTTTTCCGTGAACACCGGGGAGCTGTTTTTT.

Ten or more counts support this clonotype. The CDR3 DNA follows: TGTGCCAGCAGCTTAGTTGTTCGACCCTCGGGTTATAGCAATCAGCCCCAGCATTTT. Residues: CASSLVVRPSGYSNQPQHF. J is TRBJ1-5 and V is TRBV7-2; no definite D call. Trimming pared 1 base from V and 0 bases from J, leaving 19 bases between. Looked up from germline, CDR1 is SGHTA and CDR2 is FQGNSA. The CDR3 consists of 19 residues.

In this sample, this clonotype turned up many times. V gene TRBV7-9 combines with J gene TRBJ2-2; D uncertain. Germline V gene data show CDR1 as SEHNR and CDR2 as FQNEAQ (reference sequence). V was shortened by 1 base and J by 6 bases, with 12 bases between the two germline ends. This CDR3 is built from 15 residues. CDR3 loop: CASSLGSQVAGELFF. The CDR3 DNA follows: TGTGCCAGCAGCTTAGGGAGCCAGGTCGCCGGGGAGCTGTTTTTT. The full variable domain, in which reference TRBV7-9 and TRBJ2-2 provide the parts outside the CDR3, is DTGVSQNPRHKITKRGQNVTFRCDPISEHNRLYWYRQTLGQGPEFLTYFQNEAQLEKSRLLSDRFSAERPKGSFSTLEIQRTEQGDSAMYLCASSLGSQVAGELFFGEGSRLTVL.

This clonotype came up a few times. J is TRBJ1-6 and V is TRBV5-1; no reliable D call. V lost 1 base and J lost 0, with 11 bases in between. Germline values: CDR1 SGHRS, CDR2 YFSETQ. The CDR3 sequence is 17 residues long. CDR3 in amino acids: CASSLLGESSYNSPLHF. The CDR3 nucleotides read TGCGCCAGCAGCTTGCTGGGAGAGAGCTCCTATAATTCACCCCTCCACTTT. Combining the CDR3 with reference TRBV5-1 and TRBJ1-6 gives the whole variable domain KAGVTQTPRYLIKTRGQQVTLSCSPISGHRSVSWYQQTPGQGLQFLFEYFSETQRNKGNFPGRFSGRQFSNSRSEMNVSTLELGDSALYLCASSLLGESSYNSPLHFGNGTRLTVT.

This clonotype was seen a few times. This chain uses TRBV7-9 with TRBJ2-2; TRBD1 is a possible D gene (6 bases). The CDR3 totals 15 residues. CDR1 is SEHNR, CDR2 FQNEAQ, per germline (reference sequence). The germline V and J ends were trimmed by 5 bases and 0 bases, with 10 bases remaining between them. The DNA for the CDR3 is TGTGCCAGCAGCCAGGACAGCGCGAACACCGGGGAGCTGTTTTTT. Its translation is CASSQDSANTGELFF.

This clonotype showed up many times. The CDR3 nucleotides are TGTGCCAGCAGCTTAAGCGGGGAGGATGGAGAGACCCAGTACTTC. Translation: CASSLSGEDGETQYF. The V call is TRBV7-2, the J call TRBJ2-5; 7 nucleotides align to TRBD2. CDR3 length: 15 residues. CDR1 and CDR2 (germline): SGHTA, FQGNSA. V lost 2 bases and J lost 4; bases outside the gene matches: 7.

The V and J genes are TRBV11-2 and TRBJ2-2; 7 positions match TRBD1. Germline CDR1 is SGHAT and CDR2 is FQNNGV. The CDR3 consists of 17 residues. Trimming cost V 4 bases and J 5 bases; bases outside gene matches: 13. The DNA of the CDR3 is TGTGCCAGCAGCTCGGATCCGGGACAGAGTGTGACCGGGGAGCTGTTTTTT. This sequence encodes CASSSDPGQSVTGELFF.

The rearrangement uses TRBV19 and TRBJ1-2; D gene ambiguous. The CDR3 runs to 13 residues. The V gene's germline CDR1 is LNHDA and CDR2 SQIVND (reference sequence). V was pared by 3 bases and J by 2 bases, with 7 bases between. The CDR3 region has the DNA TGTGCCAGTAGTATCCCAGGAAACTATGGCTACACCTTC. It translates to CASSIPGNYGYTF.

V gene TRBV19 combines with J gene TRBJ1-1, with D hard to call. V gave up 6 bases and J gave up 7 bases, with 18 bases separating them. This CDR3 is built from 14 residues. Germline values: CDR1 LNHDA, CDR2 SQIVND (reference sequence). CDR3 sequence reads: CASSLGRVLNEAFF. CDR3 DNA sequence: TGTGCCAGTAGCCTTGGGAGGGTCCTGAATGAAGCTTTCTTT.

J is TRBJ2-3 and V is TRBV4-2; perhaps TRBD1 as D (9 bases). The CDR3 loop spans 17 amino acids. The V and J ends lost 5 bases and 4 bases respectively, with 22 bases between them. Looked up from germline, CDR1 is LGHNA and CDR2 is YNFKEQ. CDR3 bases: TGTGCCAGCAGCGAATGGGCGGGGGGACAGGGCCCAGATACGCAGTATTTT. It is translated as CASSEWAGGQGPDTQYF.

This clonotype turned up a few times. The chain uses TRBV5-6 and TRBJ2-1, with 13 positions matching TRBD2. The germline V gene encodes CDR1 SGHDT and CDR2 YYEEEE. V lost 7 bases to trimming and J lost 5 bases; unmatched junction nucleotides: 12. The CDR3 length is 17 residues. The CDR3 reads CASLTSGGPTIHNEQFF. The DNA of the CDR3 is TGTGCCAGCTTGACTAGCGGGGGGCCGACCATCCACAATGAGCAGTTCTTC. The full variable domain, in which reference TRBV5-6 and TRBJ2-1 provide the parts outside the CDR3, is DAGVTQSPTHLIKTRGQQVTLRCSPKSGHDTVSWYQQALGQGPQFIFQYYEEEERQRGNFPDRFSGHQFPNYSSELNVNALLLGDSALYLCASLTSGGPTIHNEQFFGPGTRLTVL.

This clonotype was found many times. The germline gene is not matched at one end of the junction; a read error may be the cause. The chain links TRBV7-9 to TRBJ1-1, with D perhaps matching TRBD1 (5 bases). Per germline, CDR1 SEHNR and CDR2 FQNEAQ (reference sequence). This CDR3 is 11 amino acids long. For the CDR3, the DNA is TGTGCCAGCAGCTTAGTCGAGGGACCTGAATTT. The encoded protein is CASSLVEGPEF.

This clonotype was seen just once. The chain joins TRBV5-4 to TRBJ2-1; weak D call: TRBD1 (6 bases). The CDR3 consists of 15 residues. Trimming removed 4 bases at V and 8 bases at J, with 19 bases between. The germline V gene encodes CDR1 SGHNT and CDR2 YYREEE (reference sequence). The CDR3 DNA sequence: TGTGCCAGCAGCGCGGAGGTGGCCAGGGGTCATGAGCAGTTCTTC. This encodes CASSAEVARGHEQFF.

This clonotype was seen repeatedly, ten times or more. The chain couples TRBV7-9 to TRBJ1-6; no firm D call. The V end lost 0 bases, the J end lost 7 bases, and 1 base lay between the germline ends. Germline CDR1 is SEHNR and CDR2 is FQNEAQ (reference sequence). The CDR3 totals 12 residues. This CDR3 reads CASSLANSPLHF. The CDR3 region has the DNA TGTGCCAGCAGCTTAGCGAATTCACCCCTCCACTTT. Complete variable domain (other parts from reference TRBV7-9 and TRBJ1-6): DTGVSQNPRHKITKRGQNVTFRCDPISEHNRLYWYRQTLGQGPEFLTYFQNEAQLEKSRLLSDRFSAERPKGSFSTLEIQRTEQGDSAMYLCASSLANSPLHFGNGTRLTVT.

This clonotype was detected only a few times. DNA of the CDR3: TGTGCCAGCAGTGAAGTTACAGATACGCAGTATTTT. It yields the protein CASSEVTDTQYF. The chain couples TRBV2 to TRBJ2-3; D remains ambiguous. The CDR3 loop spans 12 amino acids. Trimming took 1 base from V and 3 from J, leaving 2 bases between them. The germline gives CDR1 SNHLY, CDR2 FYNNEI.

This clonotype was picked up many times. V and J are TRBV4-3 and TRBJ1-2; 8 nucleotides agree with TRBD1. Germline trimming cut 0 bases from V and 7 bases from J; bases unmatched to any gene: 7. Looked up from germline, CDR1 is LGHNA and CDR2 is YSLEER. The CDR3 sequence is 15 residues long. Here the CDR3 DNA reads TGCGCCAGCAGCCAAGATGGACAGGGTGGCCGTGGCTACACCTTC. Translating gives CASSQDGQGGRGYTF.

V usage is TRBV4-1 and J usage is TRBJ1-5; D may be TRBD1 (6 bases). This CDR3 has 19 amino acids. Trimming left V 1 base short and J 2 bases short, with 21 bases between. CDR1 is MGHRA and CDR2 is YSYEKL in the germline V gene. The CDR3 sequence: CASSQAGVGGARGNQPQHF. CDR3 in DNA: TGCGCCAGCAGCCAAGCCGGAGTCGGGGGGGCGAGGGGCAATCAGCCCCAGCATTTT.